This section outlines one T cell receptor (beta chain) sequence together with its context. This entry comes from a study of blood T cell repertoires in COVID-19. About the research overall: The United States, Italy and Spain provided the acute and convalescent COVID-19 samples. Sources were T cells, B-cell-depleted T cells, or PBMCs; the material itself was cDNA or gDNA.

Participants, 18 to 89 years old, spanned some 23 US areas. Membership in each cohort depended on participant-reported clinical history. Data came from immunoSEQ multiplex PCR; TCRdb stores just in-frame clones and leaves some out. The sample carries 270,000 or so clones, about 87% recorded once. CDR3 length: 15 amino acids. From germline, CDR1 is KGHSH and CDR2 LQKENI. With V trimmed by 5 bases and J by 3 bases, 7 bases remained unmatched. The sequencing sample was made of PBMCs or T cells enriched from blood (not recorded which). This TCR was sampled from a woman under 40 with acute COVID-19. The V and J genes are TRBV18 and TRBJ2-3; 8 bases agree with TRBD2. Here the CDR3 reads CASSSRAGVTDTQYF. The CDR3 DNA is TGTGCCAGCTCATCGCGAGCGGGAGTAACAGATACGCAGTATTTT.